The clone carrying this T cell receptor beta chain was detected only a few times. Its antigen remains unidentified. At one boundary the junction diverges from the germline segment, which might be a read error. The data derive from a study of post-analysis software for immune sequencing data. General observations from the study: Clustering by F measure revealed strong co-clustering among samples prepared together in one batch. Comparison with controls showed significantly lower normalized Chao1 diversity in multiple sclerosis patients.

Each TCR beta cDNA library carried unique molecular identifiers. From the PCR reads, TCRdb called clonotypes with MiXCR, one entry per CDR3 protein. The sample lists roughly 800,000 distinct CDR3 sequences, less than 35% occurring once. This clonotype was sampled from a girl aged 10-17 years with multiple sclerosis. Sequencing input: blood.

The CDR3 DNA sequence: TGTGTCAGCAGAGACCCGGGGCCGGGGATGAAGCCCCAGCATTTT. It encodes CVSRDPGPGMKPQHF. This chain joins TRBV6-2 or TRBV6-3 and TRBJ1-5, with a weak D call TRBD1 (5 bases). The CDR3 covers 15 residues. CDR1 and CDR2 from the germline V gene are MNHEY and SVGEGT.